The 12 T cell receptor beta chains in this list originate from one sample, sequenced in a study of T cells in Graves' hyperthyroidism and ophthalmopathy. RNA transcripts were the template for amplifying TCR beta CDR3 regions. Initially, a first-round RT-PCR of the TCR CDR3 employed the HTBI primer set. TCRdb re-called the multiplex PCR reads through MiXCR, storing one row per CDR3 protein. The table shows about 290,000 distinct CDR3 sequences, with nearly 15% occurring only once. The sequenced sample consisted of blood. Source of these receptors: a woman aged 45-65 years with Graves' hyperthyroidism that later progressed to Graves' ophthalmopathy.

The chain combines TRBV7-3 with TRBJ2-7, with D perhaps TRBD1 or TRBD2 (5 bases each). The ends were cut back, 5 bases at V and 2 bases at J, with 19 bases in the middle. The germline V gene encodes CDR1 SGHTA and CDR2 FQGTGA. The CDR3 is 16 residues long. The CDR3 region is CASSLTGTVNTYEQYF. CDR3 in DNA: TGTGCCAGCAGCCTTACCGGGACGGTTAACACCTACGAGCAGTACTTC.

This clonotype was counted at least ten times. The chain uses TRBV6-1 and TRBJ2-3; D may be TRBD2 (5 bases). Germline loops: CDR1 MNHNS, CDR2 SASEGT. The CDR3 runs to 13 residues. The V end was cut by 6 bases, the J end by 5 bases, with 12 bases between. The CDR3 loop is CASRIPEGDTQYF. The CDR3 DNA reads TGTGCCAGCAGGATACCAGAGGGAGATACGCAGTATTTT.

This clonotype was picked up many times. The chain uses TRBV10-3 and TRBJ2-5; D perhaps matches TRBD1 (5 bases). CDR3 length equals 15 residues. V was clipped by 0 bases and J by 5 bases, with 13 bases between them. The germline CDR1 and CDR2 sequences are ENHRY and SYGVKD. DNA for the CDR3: TGTGCCATCAGTGAGTCCCGCAGGGTCGGGGAGACCCAGTACTTC. Protein sequence: CAISESRRVGETQYF.

This clonotype appeared many times. The CDR3 DNA is TGTGCCAGCTCACCGCCGGGTGGGGCGGAGACCCAGTACTTC. This translates into CASSPPGGAETQYF. The chain recombines TRBV18 with TRBJ2-5; perhaps TRBD1 as D (5 bases). The germline gives CDR1 KGHSH, CDR2 LQKENI. Trimming removed 3 bases at V and 5 bases at J, with 13 bases between. This CDR3 contains 14 residues. Based on the CDR3 plus reference TRBV18 and TRBJ2-5, the full variable domain is NAGVMQNPRHLVRRRGQEARLRCSPMKGHSHVYWYRQLPEEGLKFMVYLQKENIIDESGMPKERFSAEFPKEGPSILRIQQVVRGDSAAYFCASSPPGGAETQYFGPGTRLLVL.

The rearrangement joins TRBV4-1 to TRBJ2-1; 9 nucleotides match TRBD2. Trimming cost V 1 base and J 9 bases; bases outside gene matches: 10. Germline CDR1 reads MGHRA; CDR2 reads YSYEKL. This CDR3 spans 16 amino acids. DNA for the CDR3: TGCGCCAGCAGCCAAGTAGCTAGCGGGAAGGGGGGTGAGCAGTTCTTC. As protein: CASSQVASGKGGEQFF.

This chain joins TRBV4-1 and TRBJ2-1; TRBD1 matches at 8 bases. The end of the DNA fits TRBJ2-7 better, so the J call may be wrong. Germline loops: CDR1 MGHRA, CDR2 YSYEKL. This CDR3 is built from 18 residues. The DNA of the CDR3 is TGCGCCAGCAGCCGCGGACAGGGTAGCGCTTGGACCTACAATGAGCAGTACTTC. Translating gives CASSRGQGSAWTYNEQYF.

J is TRBJ1-1 and V is TRBV19; D gene unclear. The CDR3 is 18 amino acids. Germline V CDR1 and CDR2: LNHDA, SQIVND (reference sequence). Trimming removed 3 bases from V and 1 base from J, with 21 bases in between. CDR3 sequence (DNA): TGTGCCAGTAGTATGCCCCCTGGGCGGGTTGCGACGAACACTGAAGCTTTCTTT. As protein: CASSMPPGRVATNTEAFF.

This clonotype was counted at least ten times. The chain uses TRBV7-2 and TRBJ2-1; D assignment may be TRBD1 or TRBD2 (5 bases each). V shed 7 bases and J shed 3 bases, with 16 bases lying between them. Per germline, CDR1 SGHTA and CDR2 FQGNSA. There are 15 residues in the CDR3. The CDR3 DNA is TGTGCCAGCAAAATCCGGGACCTTAGCTACAATGAGCAGTTCTTC. Amino acids: CASKIRDLSYNEQFF.

This clonotype was counted at least ten times. The chain employs TRBV20-1 and TRBJ1-2; TRBD1 might be the D (5 bases). CDR1 is DFQATT and CDR2 is SNEGSKA in the germline V gene (reference sequence). Trimming took off 3 bases at V and 6 bases at J, with 14 bases between the two ends. The CDR3 runs to 13 residues. CDR3 bases: TGCAGTGCTAGCAGGTCAGGGAGCAATGGCTACACCTTC. Translating it yields CSASRSGSNGYTF.

This clonotype appeared many times. The chain joins TRBV11-3 to TRBJ2-7; the D is unclear. Trimming took off 0 bases at V and 3 bases at J, with 6 bases between the two ends. Per the germline V gene, CDR1 is SGHNT and CDR2 is YENEEA. The CDR3 contains 13 residues. CDR3 residues: CASSLEQLYEQYF. CDR3 in DNA: TGTGCCAGCAGCTTAGAACAGCTCTACGAGCAGTACTTC.

This clonotype showed up just once. The chain combines TRBV12-3 or TRBV12-4 with TRBJ1-1, with 8 positions matching TRBD1. The junction had 15 bases not matched to a gene; V was cut back by 2 bases and J by 7 bases. The CDR3 is 17 amino acids. The CDR3 reads CASSLFGRGRSYIEAFF. The CDR3 DNA reads TGTGCCAGCAGTTTATTTGGCAGGGGGCGATCGTATATTGAAGCTTTCTTT.

A remark on this clonotype: This could be a read error, since a much larger clone is one nucleotide away. The rearrangement joins TRBV7-8 to TRBJ1-2, with 10 bases lining up with TRBD1. Looked up from germline, CDR1 is SGHVS and CDR2 is FQNEAQ. This CDR3 contains 11 residues. In nucleotides, the CDR3 is TGTGCCGGCAGGACAGGGGGTGGCTACACCTTC. It is translated as CAGRTGGGYTF.